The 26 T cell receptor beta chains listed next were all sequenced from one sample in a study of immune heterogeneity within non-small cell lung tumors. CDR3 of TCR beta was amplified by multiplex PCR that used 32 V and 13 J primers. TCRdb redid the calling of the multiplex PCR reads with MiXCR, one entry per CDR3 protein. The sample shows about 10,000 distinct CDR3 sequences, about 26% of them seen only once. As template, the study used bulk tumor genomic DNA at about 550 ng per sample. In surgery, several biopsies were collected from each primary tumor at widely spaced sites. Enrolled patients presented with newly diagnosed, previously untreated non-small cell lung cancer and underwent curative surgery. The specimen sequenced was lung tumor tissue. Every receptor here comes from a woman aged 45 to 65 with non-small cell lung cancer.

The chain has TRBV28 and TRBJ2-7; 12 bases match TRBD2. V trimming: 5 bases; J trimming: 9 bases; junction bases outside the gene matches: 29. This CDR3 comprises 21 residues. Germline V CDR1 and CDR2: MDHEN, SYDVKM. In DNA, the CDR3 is TGTGCCAGCAGTACCGGACTAGCGGGAAGGAGCAATTATCTCTACGAGCGGGGGCAGTACTTC. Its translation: CASSTGLAGRSNYLYERGQYF.

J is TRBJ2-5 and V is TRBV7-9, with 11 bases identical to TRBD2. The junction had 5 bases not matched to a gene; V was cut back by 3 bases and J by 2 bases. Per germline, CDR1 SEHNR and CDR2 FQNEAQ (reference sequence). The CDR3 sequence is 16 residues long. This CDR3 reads CASSFSGGALQETQYF. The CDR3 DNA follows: TGTGCCAGCAGCTTTAGCGGGGGGGCCTTGCAAGAGACCCAGTACTTC.

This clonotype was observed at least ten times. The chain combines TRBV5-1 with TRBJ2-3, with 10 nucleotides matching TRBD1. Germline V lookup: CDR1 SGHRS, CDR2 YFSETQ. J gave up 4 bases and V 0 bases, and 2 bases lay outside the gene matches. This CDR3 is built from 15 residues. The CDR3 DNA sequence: TGCGCCAGCAGCTTGGGACAGGGGGCTTCAGATACGCAGTATTTT. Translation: CASSLGQGASDTQYF. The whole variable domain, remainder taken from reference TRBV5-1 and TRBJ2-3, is KAGVTQTPRYLIKTRGQQVTLSCSPISGHRSVSWYQQTPGQGLQFLFEYFSETQRNKGNFPGRFSGRQFSNSRSEMNVSTLELGDSALYLCASSLGQGASDTQYFGPGTRLTVL.

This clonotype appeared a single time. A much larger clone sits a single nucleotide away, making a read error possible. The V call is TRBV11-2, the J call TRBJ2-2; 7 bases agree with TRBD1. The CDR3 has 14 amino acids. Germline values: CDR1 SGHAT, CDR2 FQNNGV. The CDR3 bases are TGTGCCAGCAGCGAATTACAGGGGACCGGGGAGCCGTTTTTT. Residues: CASSELQGTGEPFF.

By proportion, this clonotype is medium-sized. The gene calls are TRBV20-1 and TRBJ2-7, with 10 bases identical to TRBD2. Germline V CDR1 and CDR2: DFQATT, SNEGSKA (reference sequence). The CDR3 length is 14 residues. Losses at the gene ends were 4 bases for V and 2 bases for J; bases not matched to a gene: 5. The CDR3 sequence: CSATSGGRTYEQYF. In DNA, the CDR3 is TGCAGTGCTACTAGCGGGGGCCGCACCTACGAGCAGTACTTC.

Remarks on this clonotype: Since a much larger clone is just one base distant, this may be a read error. This CDR3 is CASSVIGSSYNEQFF. Here the CDR3 DNA reads TGCGCCAGCAGTGTGATAGGGAGCTCCTACAATGAGCAGTTCTTC. This chain connects TRBV10-2 to TRBJ2-1; D possibly corresponds to TRBD2 (5 bases). Germline lookup yields CDR1 WSHSY and CDR2 SAAADI. V shed 4 bases and J shed 0 bases, with 10 bases lying between them. This CDR3 has 15 amino acids.

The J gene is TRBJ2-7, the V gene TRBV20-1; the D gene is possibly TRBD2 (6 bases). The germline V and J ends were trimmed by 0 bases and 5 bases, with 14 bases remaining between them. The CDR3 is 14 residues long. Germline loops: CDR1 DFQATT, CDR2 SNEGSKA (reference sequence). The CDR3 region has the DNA TGCAGTGCTAGAGATCTGGAGGGCGGCAACGAGCAGTACTTC. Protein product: CSARDLEGGNEQYF.

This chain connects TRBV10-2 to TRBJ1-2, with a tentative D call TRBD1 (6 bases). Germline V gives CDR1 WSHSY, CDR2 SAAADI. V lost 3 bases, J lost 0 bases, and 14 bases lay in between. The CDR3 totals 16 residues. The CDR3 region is CASSDWAGVANYGYTF. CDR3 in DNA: TGCGCCAGCAGTGATTGGGCAGGGGTCGCTAACTATGGCTACACCTTC.

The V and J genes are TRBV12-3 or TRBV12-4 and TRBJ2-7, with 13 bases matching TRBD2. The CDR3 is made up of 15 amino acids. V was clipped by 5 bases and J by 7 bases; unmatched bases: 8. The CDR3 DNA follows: TGTGCCAGCAGTCCCGGACTAGCGGGGGTGGGGGAGCAGTACTTC. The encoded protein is CASSPGLAGVGEQYF.

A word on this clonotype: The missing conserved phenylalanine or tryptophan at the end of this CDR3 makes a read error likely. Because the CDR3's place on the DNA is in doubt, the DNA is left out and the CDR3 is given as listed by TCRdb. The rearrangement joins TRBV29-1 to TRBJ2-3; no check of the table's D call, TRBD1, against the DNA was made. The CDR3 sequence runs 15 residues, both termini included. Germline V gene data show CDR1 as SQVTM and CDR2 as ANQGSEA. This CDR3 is CSVEGQGVREQYFGP.

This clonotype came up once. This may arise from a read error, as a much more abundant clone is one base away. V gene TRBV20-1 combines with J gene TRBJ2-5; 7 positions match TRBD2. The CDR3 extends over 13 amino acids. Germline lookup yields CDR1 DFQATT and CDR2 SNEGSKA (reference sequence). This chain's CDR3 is CSPRSGGKETQYF. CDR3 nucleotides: TGCAGTCCTAGATCCGGGGGGAAAGAGACCCAGTACTTC.

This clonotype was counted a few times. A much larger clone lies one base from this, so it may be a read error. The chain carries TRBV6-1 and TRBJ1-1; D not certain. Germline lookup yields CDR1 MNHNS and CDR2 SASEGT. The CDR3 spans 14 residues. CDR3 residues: CASGELALNTEAFF. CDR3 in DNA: TGTGCCAGCGGTGAACTGGCGTTGAACACTGAAGCTTTCTTT.

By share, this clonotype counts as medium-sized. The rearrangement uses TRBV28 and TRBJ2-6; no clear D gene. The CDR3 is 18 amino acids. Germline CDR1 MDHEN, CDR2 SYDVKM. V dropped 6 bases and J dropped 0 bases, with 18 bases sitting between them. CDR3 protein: CASRSAEGDISGANVLTF. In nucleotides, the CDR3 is TGTGCCAGCAGGTCCGCGGAAGGAGACATCTCTGGGGCCAACGTCCTGACTTTC.

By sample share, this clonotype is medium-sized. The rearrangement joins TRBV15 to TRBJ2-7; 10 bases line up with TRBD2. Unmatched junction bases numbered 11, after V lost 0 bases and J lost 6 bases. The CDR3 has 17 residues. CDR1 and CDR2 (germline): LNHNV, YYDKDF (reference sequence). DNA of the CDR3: TGTGCCACCAGCAGAGATTTCTCTAGCGGGAGTCAAGGCGAGCAGTACTTC. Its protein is CATSRDFSSGSQGEQYF.

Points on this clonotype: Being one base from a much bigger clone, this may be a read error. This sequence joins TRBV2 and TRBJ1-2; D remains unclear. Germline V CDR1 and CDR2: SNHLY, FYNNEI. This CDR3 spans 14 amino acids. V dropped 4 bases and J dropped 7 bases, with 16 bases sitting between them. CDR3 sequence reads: CASSVEEIRGGYTF. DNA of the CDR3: TGTGCCAGCAGTGTTGAGGAGATCCGTGGTGGCTACACCTTC.

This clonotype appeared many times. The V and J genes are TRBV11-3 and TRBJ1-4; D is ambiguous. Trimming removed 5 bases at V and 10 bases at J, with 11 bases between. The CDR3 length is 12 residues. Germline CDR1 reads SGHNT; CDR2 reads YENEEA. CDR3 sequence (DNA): TGTGCCAGCAGCGTCGACCGAGTAAAACTGTTTTTT. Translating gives CASSVDRVKLFF.

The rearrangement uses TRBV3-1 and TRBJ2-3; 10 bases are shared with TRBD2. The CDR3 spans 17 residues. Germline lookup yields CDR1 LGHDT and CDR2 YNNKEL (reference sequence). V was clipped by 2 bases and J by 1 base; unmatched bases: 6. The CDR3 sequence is CASSQLVAGGGTDTQYF. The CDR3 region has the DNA TGTGCCAGCAGCCAATTGGTAGCGGGAGGAGGCACAGATACGCAGTATTTT.

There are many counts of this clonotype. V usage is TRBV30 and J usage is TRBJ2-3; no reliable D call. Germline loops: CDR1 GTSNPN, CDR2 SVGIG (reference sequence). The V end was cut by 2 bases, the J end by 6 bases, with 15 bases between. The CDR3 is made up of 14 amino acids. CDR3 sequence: CAWSPKGIPDTQYF. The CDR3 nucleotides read TGTGCCTGGAGTCCAAAGGGTATCCCTGATACGCAGTATTTT. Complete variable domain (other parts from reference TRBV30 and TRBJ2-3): SQTIHQWPATLVQPVGSPLSLECTVEGTSNPNLYWYRQAAGRGLQLLFYSVGIGQISSEVPQNLSASRPQDRQFILSSKKLLLSDSGFYLCAWSPKGIPDTQYFGPGTRLTVL.

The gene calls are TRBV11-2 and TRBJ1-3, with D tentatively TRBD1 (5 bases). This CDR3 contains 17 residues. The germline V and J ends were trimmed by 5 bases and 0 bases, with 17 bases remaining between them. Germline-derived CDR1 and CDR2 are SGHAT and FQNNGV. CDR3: CASSPRPGLLSGNTIYF. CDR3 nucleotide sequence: TGTGCCAGCAGCCCACGTCCAGGGTTACTCTCTGGAAACACCATATATTTT.

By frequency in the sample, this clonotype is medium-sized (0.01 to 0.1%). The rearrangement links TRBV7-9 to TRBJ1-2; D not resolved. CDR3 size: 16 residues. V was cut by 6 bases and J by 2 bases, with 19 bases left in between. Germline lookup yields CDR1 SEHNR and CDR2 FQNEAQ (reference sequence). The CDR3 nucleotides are TGTGCCAGCAGAATCGCTGGAAACAGCCAGAACTATGGCTACACCTTC. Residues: CASRIAGNSQNYGYTF.

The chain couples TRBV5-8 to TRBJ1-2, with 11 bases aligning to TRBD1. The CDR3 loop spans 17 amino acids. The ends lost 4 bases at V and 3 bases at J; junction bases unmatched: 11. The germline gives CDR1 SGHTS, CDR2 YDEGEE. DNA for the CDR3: TGTGCCAGCAGCACACGGACAGGGGGCGTTGGATACTATGGCTACACCTTC. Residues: CASSTRTGGVGYYGYTF.

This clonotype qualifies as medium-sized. Here the CDR3 DNA reads TGTGCCAGCAGCTTACAGGGGGCGTACACTGAAGCTTTCTTT. It yields the protein CASSLQGAYTEAFF. The V gene is TRBV12-3 or TRBV12-4, the J gene TRBJ1-1, with TRBD1 matching over 9 bases. The CDR3 has 14 amino acids. V gave up 6 bases and J gave up 3 bases; unmatched junction bases: 5.

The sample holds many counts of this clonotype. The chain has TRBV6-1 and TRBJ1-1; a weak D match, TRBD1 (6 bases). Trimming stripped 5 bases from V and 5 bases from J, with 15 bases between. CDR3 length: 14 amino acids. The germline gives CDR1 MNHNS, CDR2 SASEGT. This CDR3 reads CASSLTGPGTEAFF. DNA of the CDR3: TGTGCCAGCAGTTTGACAGGCCCGGGGACTGAAGCTTTCTTT.

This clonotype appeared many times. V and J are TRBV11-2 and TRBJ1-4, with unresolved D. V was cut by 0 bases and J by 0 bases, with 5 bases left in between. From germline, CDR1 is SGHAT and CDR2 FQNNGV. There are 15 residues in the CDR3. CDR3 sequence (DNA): TGTGCCAGCAGCTTAGAATACACAACTAATGAAAAACTGTTTTTT. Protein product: CASSLEYTTNEKLFF.

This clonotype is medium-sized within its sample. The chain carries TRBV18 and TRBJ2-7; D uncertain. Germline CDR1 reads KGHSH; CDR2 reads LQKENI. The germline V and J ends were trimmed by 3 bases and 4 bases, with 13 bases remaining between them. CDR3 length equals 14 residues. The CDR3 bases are TGTGCCAGCTCACCGGGTTTCGAGAATTACGAGCAGTACTTC. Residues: CASSPGFENYEQYF.

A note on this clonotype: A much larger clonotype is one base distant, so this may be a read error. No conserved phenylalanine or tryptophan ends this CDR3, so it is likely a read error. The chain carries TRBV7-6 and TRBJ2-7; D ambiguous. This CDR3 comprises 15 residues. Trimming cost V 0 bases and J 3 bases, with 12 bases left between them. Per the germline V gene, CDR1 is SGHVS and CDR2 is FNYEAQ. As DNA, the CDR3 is TGTGCCAGCAGCTTAGCCGCTGACACGTTCTACGAGCAGTACCTC. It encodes CASSLAADTFYEQYL.